Listed here are 22 T cell receptor beta chains from one sample, sequenced in a study of cytomegalovirus exposure and HLA in healthy donors. The data were produced by immunoSEQ multiplex PCR, yet TCRdb's version contains in-frame clones alone and is incomplete. The sample has 250,000 to 300,000 clones; approximately 86% are singletons. Sequenced material: PBMCs. The receptor set was obtained from a woman aged 18-29 years in good health and CMV-seronegative.

The V gene is TRBV9, the J gene TRBJ1-1, with unresolved D. V gave up 0 bases and J gave up 4 bases, with 13 bases separating them. CDR1 and CDR2 (germline): SGDLS, YYNGEE. The CDR3 has 15 amino acids. The CDR3: CASSVVRRSGTEAFF. CDR3 DNA: TGTGCCAGCAGCGTAGTTCGGAGGTCAGGCACTGAAGCTTTCTTT.

This clone was detected only once. The chain joins TRBV19 to TRBJ1-2; D may be TRBD1 (6 bases). Germline CDR1 reads LNHDA; CDR2 reads SQIVND (reference sequence). Trimming cost V 9 bases and J 4 bases, with 24 bases left between them. The length of the CDR3 is 16 residues. CDR3 sequence reads: CASTRFLGGLSYGYTF. DNA of the CDR3: TGTGCCAGCACTCGCTTCCTCGGGGGGCTGAGCTATGGCTACACCTTC.

The V call is TRBV28, the J call TRBJ2-7; unclear D gene. The V end lost 4 bases, the J end lost 4 bases, and 8 bases lay between the germline ends. CDR3 length equals 12 residues. Germline assignment: CDR1 MDHEN and CDR2 SYDVKM. This chain's CDR3 is CASSSPVYEQYF. CDR3 DNA sequence: TGTGCCAGCAGTTCTCCCGTATACGAGCAGTACTTC.

CDR3 DNA: TGTGCCAGCAGCAAGGACACCCTGAACACTGAAGCTTTCTTT. It specifies CASSKDTLNTEAFF. The chain is built from TRBV6-5 and TRBJ1-1; tentative D call: TRBD1 (5 bases). This CDR3 region has 14 residues. Germline assignment: CDR1 MNHEY and CDR2 SVGAGI. The germline V and J ends were trimmed by 6 bases and 0 bases, with 11 bases remaining between them.

V is TRBV29-1 and J is TRBJ1-1; a weak D match, TRBD1 (6 bases). This CDR3 comprises 15 residues. The germline CDR1 and CDR2 sequences are SQVTM and ANQGSEA. V lost 5 bases to trimming and J lost 3 bases, with 19 bases between them. CDR3 DNA sequence: TGCAGCGTTCCCCGAGGGGGGCGGGGGGACACTGAAGCTTTCTTT. It codes for CSVPRGGRGDTEAFF.

In the case of this clone: A junction end diverges from the germline sequence, so it may reflect a read error. The genes are TRBV7-7 and TRBJ1-4; D remains unclear. Germline V gives CDR1 SSHAT, CDR2 FNYEAQ (reference sequence). This CDR3 has 15 residues. The CDR3 reads CASSLNSGVGEKLFF. Here the CDR3 DNA reads TGTGCTAGCAGCTTAAATTCGGGAGTCGGGGAAAAACTGTTTTTT.

The genes are TRBV9 and TRBJ2-2; 8 positions match TRBD2. The V and J ends lost 1 base and 1 base, in that order; junction bases with no gene match: 6. Germline lookup yields CDR1 SGDLS and CDR2 YYNGEE. This CDR3 spans 17 amino acids. The CDR3 DNA is TGTGCCAGCAGCGTACTCGGCGGGGGGTTGAACACCGGGGAGCTGTTTTTT. This encodes CASSVLGGGLNTGELFF.

This sequence joins TRBV6-5 and TRBJ1-4, with TRBD1 matching over 7 bases. The CDR3 is 15 amino acids. Trimming at V came to 5 bases and at J to 5 bases, leaving 8 bases not matched to a gene. Germline V gives CDR1 MNHEY, CDR2 SVGAGI. CDR3 bases: TGTGCCAGCAGTCAAACAGGGGTAGGCAATGAAAAACTGTTTTTT. Translation: CASSQTGVGNEKLFF.

This sequence joins TRBV27 and TRBJ1-4; TRBD1 matches at 8 bases. The V gene's germline CDR1 is MNHEY and CDR2 SMNVEV (reference sequence). The CDR3 has 16 residues. After removal of 0 bases from V and 5 bases from J, the junction contained 5 bases not matched to a gene. The CDR3 bases are TGTGCCAGCAGTTTATCGCGGACAGGGCAGAATGAAAAACTGTTTTTT. Translated, it gives CASSLSRTGQNEKLFF.

This clone was counted a few times. V is TRBV30 and J is TRBJ1-1, with D maybe TRBD1 (6 bases). Trimming took off 3 bases at V and 3 bases at J, with 14 bases between the two ends. The germline V gene encodes CDR1 GTSNPN and CDR2 SVGIG (reference sequence). This CDR3 contains 14 residues. The CDR3 here is CAWSDRSRYTEAFF. The CDR3 coding sequence is TGTGCCTGGAGCGACAGGTCTAGGTACACTGAAGCTTTCTTT.

This clone was seen only a few times. The chain recombines TRBV5-6 with TRBJ2-7, with D possibly matching TRBD1 (5 bases). V lost 4 bases and J lost 0, with 8 bases in between. This CDR3 has 13 amino acids. CDR1 and CDR2 (germline): SGHDT, YYEEEE. The CDR3 sequence is CASSRTGSYEQYF. The CDR3 DNA reads as TGTGCCAGCAGCCGAACAGGCTCCTACGAGCAGTACTTC.

The chain recombines TRBV2 with TRBJ2-3; the match to TRBD2 covers 9 bases. The germline V gene encodes CDR1 SNHLY and CDR2 FYNNEI. Trimming cost V 9 bases and J 4 bases; bases outside gene matches: 5. The CDR3 consists of 13 residues. CDR3 loop: CASGGRVADTQYF. The CDR3 DNA reads as TGTGCCAGTGGCGGGAGGGTTGCAGATACGCAGTATTTT.

The chain has TRBV12-5 and TRBJ2-1, with no clear D. The CDR3 runs to 13 residues. Germline V gene lookup returns CDR1 LGHNT and CDR2 FRNRAP. Trimming removed 2 bases from V and 4 bases from J, with 6 bases in between. CDR3 region: CASGLSGYNEQFF. DNA for the CDR3: TGTGCTAGTGGTTTGTCCGGGTACAATGAGCAGTTCTTC.

This clone was seen a single time. The chain combines TRBV30 with TRBJ2-1; perhaps TRBD2 as D (6 bases). CDR1 is GTSNPN and CDR2 is SVGIG in the germline V gene (reference sequence). V was cut by 3 bases and J by 2 bases, with 14 bases left in between. CDR3 size: 15 residues. In DNA form, the CDR3 reads TGTGCCTGGAGAAGGGGCGGGGTTGCCTACAATGAGCAGTTCTTC. Protein product: CAWRRGGVAYNEQFF.

This clone has just one count. The chain employs TRBV19 and TRBJ1-5; 7 bases map to TRBD1. J was trimmed by 7 bases and V by 7 bases; bases with no gene match: 16. CDR1 and CDR2 from the germline V gene are LNHDA and SQIVND (reference sequence). This CDR3 comprises 16 residues. The CDR3 sequence is CASTKRAGRGEQPQHF. Here the CDR3 DNA reads TGTGCCAGTACGAAACGGGCGGGCAGGGGGGAACAGCCCCAGCATTTT.

This chain links TRBV7-9 with TRBJ1-1; D not resolved. The CDR3 has 12 residues. In germline, CDR1 is SEHNR, CDR2 FQNEAQ (reference sequence). With 2 bases removed from V and 7 bases from J, the gap between germline ends came to 8 bases. The CDR3, as DNA: TGTGCCAGCAGCTTAACTTCGAATGAAGCTTTCTTT. Amino acids: CASSLTSNEAFF.

The DNA for the CDR3 is TGTGCCAGCATCCCCCCGGGGTCCCACGAGCAGTACTTC. Its translation is CASIPPGSHEQYF. This chain uses TRBV7-2 with TRBJ2-7; D is perhaps TRBD2 (5 bases). This CDR3 is 13 amino acids long. CDR1 and CDR2 from the germline V gene are SGHTA and FQGNSA. The ends were cut back, 7 bases at V and 5 bases at J, with 15 bases in the middle.

The chain carries TRBV27 and TRBJ1-1; a weak D match, TRBD1 (6 bases). CDR1 is MNHEY, CDR2 SMNVEV, per germline (reference sequence). The CDR3 covers 15 residues. Deletions cut 4 bases from V and 0 bases from J, with 12 bases between. The CDR3 loop is CASSSYRELNTEAFF. The CDR3 DNA sequence: TGTGCCAGCAGTTCCTACAGGGAGTTGAACACTGAAGCTTTCTTT.

The J gene is TRBJ2-1, the V gene TRBV9; TRBD2 aligns across 8 bases. The CDR3 loop spans 15 amino acids. Germline V lookup: CDR1 SGDLS, CDR2 YYNGEE. Trimming took 0 bases from V and 4 from J; bases not matched to a gene: 3. The CDR3 nucleotides read TGTGCCAGCAGCGTAGCGGGACTAGGATACAATGAGCAGTTCTTC. This encodes CASSVAGLGYNEQFF.

This chain joins TRBV30 and TRBJ2-3, with 10 bases matching TRBD1. Germline CDR1 is GTSNPN and CDR2 is SVGIG (reference sequence). The J segment lost 3 bases and the V segment lost 8 bases, leaving 5 bases of the junction unmatched. The CDR3 consists of 13 residues. CDR3 in amino acids: CASRGQGTDTQYF. The CDR3 DNA reads TGTGCCAGCCGGGGACAGGGGACAGATACGCAGTATTTT.

The rearrangement links TRBV2 to TRBJ2-1; D is perhaps TRBD1 (7 bases). V was shortened by 8 bases and J by 5 bases, with 13 bases between the two germline ends. Germline V gene data show CDR1 as SNHLY and CDR2 as FYNNEI. The CDR3 consists of 13 residues. The CDR3 loop is CASQIRGDNEQFF. Written as DNA, the CDR3 is TGTGCCAGCCAAATCAGGGGGGACAATGAGCAGTTCTTC.

The rearrangement joins TRBV6-1 to TRBJ2-7; 7 positions agree with TRBD1. V trimming: 1 base; J trimming: 0 bases; junction bases outside the gene matches: 3. The CDR3 loop spans 15 amino acids. CDR1 and CDR2 from the germline V gene are MNHNS and SASEGT. CDR3 in amino acids: CASSEVGDSSYEQYF. The CDR3 nucleotides are TGTGCCAGCAGTGAAGTGGGGGACAGCTCCTACGAGCAGTACTTC.